This T cell receptor beta chain was captured in a study of T cells in Graves' hyperthyroidism and ophthalmopathy (dated by TCRdb to between 2018 and 2021). Background for the entire study: Peripheral blood was sampled at the time of initial diagnosis, prior to any treatment. To identify TCR V-J signatures that set the groups apart, the researchers used a discovery cohort of 100 or so patients, made up of around 40 with Graves' ophthalmopathy and 57 with stable Graves' hyperthyroidism. Prospective prediction of ophthalmopathy was tested in an independent validation cohort consisting of 18 hyperthyroidism patients and 17 patients who later progressed to ophthalmopathy. The approximately 100 discovery patients were divided at random into training and test sets in a 7:3 ratio. In addition, the study compared T-cell repertoires in thyroid tissue and in blood from 6 or 7 Graves' hyperthyroidism patients. Once sampling was done, hyperthyroidism patients were given methimazole at a starting dose of 30 mg daily, whereas ophthalmopathy patients were given high-dose intravenous methylprednisolone. According to the paper, TCR Vbeta CDR3 sequencing was carried out on approximately 140 peripheral blood samples, which came from 40 to 45 ophthalmopathy, around 74 hyperthyroidism and approximately 17 progressor patients. General conclusions and limits of the study: In validation, the model predicted progression to ophthalmopathy a median of roughly 6.1 months before onset, with about 70% sensitivity and about 72% specificity. A model built on a 13 V-J signature distinguished ophthalmopathy from stable hyperthyroidism, reaching roughly 88% sensitivity and approximately 83% specificity in cross-validation and 80%/75% in testing. No statistical method was used to set the sample size in advance, and investigators knew the group allocation. Blood samples also contained most of the expanded thyroid clonotypes (frequency above 0.001), which suggests that blood repertoires may reflect thyroid immune responses.

As to this clonotype: Its specific antigen is unknown. No base quality information exists; no much larger clone differs at one position.

The CDR3 measures 17 amino acids from cysteine to phenylalanine. The entry retains the CDR3 DNA only, 51 bases that are in frame from base 1. V ends up 3 bases short and J 3 bases short, with an unmatched junction base count of 10. The TCR beta CDR3 regions were amplified from RNA transcripts. A first-round RT-PCR of the TCR CDR3 used the HTBI primer set with the Qiagen OneStep RT-PCR kit. A second multiplex PCR round built the libraries, followed by size selection and purification. The libraries were sequenced on an Illumina HiSeq2000 using paired-end 100 bp reads. The paper's processing steps were these. Raw data were processed with SOAPnuke, discarding reads with adapters, uncalled bases, mean Phred below 15, or no exact constant-primer or identifier match. COPE v1.2.5 was used to merge high-quality paired reads, and clonotypes were defined as unique nucleotide sequences. Clonotypes were aligned to IMGT TRBV, TRBD and TRBJ reference segments using MiTCR v1.1. The analysis was restricted to V-J combinations with a frequency above 0.0001, which together covered 98% to 99.2% of the repertoires. The TCS score was defined as the ratio of F50 (clonal expansion) to E x V (chaos), calculated using BLOSUM62-based TCRdist between CDR3 peptides within each V-J. Welch's t-statistics and random forest reduced 450 to 600 V-J features to under 15, which were used in a naive Bayes classifier (R e1071). TCRdb took the public reads, trimmed them with fastp at Q25, ran MiXCR for clone calling and kept in-frame beta chains. All rows with the same CDR3 protein become a single entry with the most common DNA and genes. The V and J calls come from TCRdb's annotation, not from the publication. Present in this sample are about 400,000 distinct CDR3 sequences, over 12% of which were seen just once. The top ten clones comprise about 13% of the sample.

Moderately to severely active disease, a Clinical Activity Score of at least 3, a NOSPECS grade of at least 4, and a duration under 3 months were present in ophthalmopathy patients. Patients with uncontrolled infections, other autoimmune diseases, pregnancy or lactation were excluded. Diagnoses relied on clinical symptoms, serum thyroxine and TRAb, thyroid ultrasound and orbital computed tomography. PBMCs were separated from approximately 9.9 ml of fresh peripheral blood using Ficoll-Paque density gradient centrifugation. Total RNA was extracted with Trizol reagent, and quality was checked on an Agilent 2100 Bioanalyzer.

This receptor was taken from a man aged 18 to 30 with Graves' ophthalmopathy. This chain is built from TRBV12-3 or TRBV12-4 and TRBJ2-1; 8 junctional bases match TRBD2. The sequenced sample was blood. The encoded CDR3 is CASSFETGGGYYNEQFF. The nucleotide sequence reads TGTGCCAGCAGTTTTGAGACTGGCGGGGGGTACTACAATGAGCAGTTCTTC.